The next 22 T cell receptor beta chains were all read from a single sample in a study of post-analysis software for immune sequencing data. General study points: Patients carried several TRBV segments more frequently than controls did, and TRBV5-6, TRBV5-1 and TRBV20-1 were among them.

For these receptors, no antigen is known. Researchers reported that TCR beta cDNA libraries carried unique molecular identifiers. TCRdb fed the PCR reads into MiXCR, producing one record per CDR3 protein. The sample includes roughly 410,000 distinct CDR3 sequences, about a third of them seen just once. The sample taken for sequencing was blood. Receptors originate from a girl aged 10-17 years with multiple sclerosis.

This clonotype was counted a few times. The rearrangement uses TRBV29-1 and TRBJ2-5; a possible D gene is TRBD2 (6 bases). The J call may not be correct, given that the DNA end is closer to TRBJ2-7. The V gene's germline CDR1 is SQVTM and CDR2 ANQGSEA. This CDR3 is 15 amino acids long. Written as DNA, the CDR3 is TGCAGCGTTGGAGATCGGGAGACGGAAGGAAACGAGCAGTACTTC. This codes for CSVGDRETEGNEQYF.

The sample holds a few counts of this clonotype. The V call is TRBV11-2, the J call TRBJ2-3; 11 nucleotides match TRBD2. Germline V gene lookup returns CDR1 SGHAT and CDR2 FQNNGV. V shed 1 base, J shed 6 bases, and the junction held 6 bases outside the gene matches. The CDR3 loop spans 16 amino acids. CDR3 nucleotides: TGTGCCAGCAGCTTAGCCCATAGCGGGGGGGCGGATACGCAGTATTTT. This encodes CASSLAHSGGADTQYF.

This clonotype was counted a few times. V gene TRBV7-2 combines with J gene TRBJ2-7; 7 bases agree with TRBD1. J gave up 4 bases and V 0 bases, and 9 bases lay outside the gene matches. Germline V gene sequence: CDR1 SGHTA, CDR2 FQGNSA. The CDR3 runs 16 residues. The CDR3 nucleotides read TGTGCCAGCAGCTTAGCGCCGGGAAGGGGGCATTACGAGCAGTACTTC. Its protein is CASSLAPGRGHYEQYF.

The chain links TRBV5-1 to TRBJ1-1; D is unclear. Trimming took off 7 bases at V and 0 bases at J, with 19 bases between the two ends. CDR3 size: 16 residues. CDR1 SGHRS and CDR2 YFSETQ come from the germline V gene. The DNA of the CDR3 is TGCGCCAGCGCTTACGGAGCAGCAACAATGAACACTGAAGCTTTCTTT. It is translated as CASAYGAATMNTEAFF.

This chain links TRBV5-1 with TRBJ2-4; TRBD2 matches 9 bases. V was clipped by 2 bases and J by 7 bases; unmatched bases: 7. The length of the CDR3 is 15 residues. The germline V gene encodes CDR1 SGHRS and CDR2 YFSETQ. This CDR3 is CASSFTAGGTNIQYF. The CDR3 DNA is TGCGCCAGCAGCTTTACAGCGGGGGGCACCAACATTCAGTACTTC.

This clonotype was seen only a few times. This chain connects TRBV7-3 to TRBJ2-5; 12 positions agree with TRBD2. The CDR3 consists of 16 residues. The J segment lost 2 bases and the V segment lost 5 bases, leaving 6 bases of the junction unmatched. The germline V gene has CDR1 SGHTA and CDR2 FQGTGA. The CDR3 reads CASSPQGLAGQETQYF. Here the CDR3 DNA reads TGTGCCAGCAGCCCCCAAGGACTAGCGGGGCAAGAGACCCAGTACTTC.

This clonotype was recorded a few times. The gene calls are TRBV12-3 or TRBV12-4 and TRBJ2-1; D assignment may be TRBD1 or TRBD2 (6 bases each). There are 15 residues in the CDR3. Trimming removed 2 bases at V and 4 bases at J, with 12 bases between. The CDR3 nucleotides read TGTGCCAGCAGTTTATACGGAGGGGGGTACAATGAGCAGTTCTTC. The encoded protein is CASSLYGGGYNEQFF.

There are a few counts of this clonotype. The junction departs from germline at one end; a sequencing error may be responsible. The chain is built from TRBV24-1 and TRBJ2-1, with 8 bases aligning to TRBD1. This CDR3 comprises 13 residues. From germline, CDR1 is KGHDR and CDR2 SFDVKD. CDR3 sequence: CAISAYRGDEQFF. The CDR3 DNA reads TGTGCCATCAGTGCCTACAGGGGGGATGAGCAGTTCTTC.

This clonotype was counted only a few times. The junction and the germline gene differ at one end; a read error may be behind it. The chain recombines TRBV28 with TRBJ1-1; D perhaps matches TRBD1 (5 bases). The germline gives CDR1 MDHEN, CDR2 SYDVKM. This CDR3 has 16 amino acids. DNA of the CDR3: TGCGCCAGCAGTTTATACCCGGGTAGGGGTGTCACTGAAGCTTTCTTT. Its protein product is CASSLYPGRGVTEAFF.

This clonotype was detected once. The chain links TRBV5-1 to TRBJ2-3, with 9 bases matching TRBD2. This CDR3 has 16 amino acids. The V gene end was trimmed by 1 base and the J gene end by 2 bases; junction bases not matched to a gene: 5. Germline V CDR1 and CDR2: SGHRS, YFSETQ. The DNA of the CDR3 is TGCGCCAGCAGCTTGTTAGCGGGGGACCCCACAGATACGCAGTATTTT. Amino acid sequence: CASSLLAGDPTDTQYF.

This clonotype was seen a few times. The chain links TRBV29-1 to TRBJ2-7; D possibly corresponds to TRBD1 (6 bases). V was clipped by 0 bases and J by 4 bases, with 25 bases between them. Germline CDR1 SQVTM, CDR2 ANQGSEA. This CDR3 is 18 amino acids long. CDR3 residues: CSVEDPVRVAGTLYEQYF. The CDR3 nucleotides read TGCAGCGTTGAAGATCCCGTCAGGGTGGCAGGGACACTATACGAGCAGTACTTC.

This clonotype occurred a few times. The chain is built from TRBV7-2 and TRBJ2-1, with 7 bases identical to TRBD1. Germline CDR1 is SGHTA and CDR2 is FQGNSA. V lost 3 bases and J lost 1; bases outside the gene matches: 3. The CDR3 sequence is 15 residues long. The CDR3 coding sequence is TGTGCCAGCAGCTTCAGACAGGGTTCCTACAATGAGCAGTTCTTC. Translating gives CASSFRQGSYNEQFF.

In this sample, this clonotype turned up a few times. The chain links TRBV7-2 to TRBJ2-7; the match to TRBD2 covers 7 bases. The CDR3 totals 13 residues. Trimming cost V 5 bases and J 2 bases; bases outside gene matches: 3. Germline CDR1 and CDR2: SGHTA and FQGNSA. This CDR3 reads CASSRGVAYEQYF. CDR3 bases: TGTGCCAGCAGCCGGGGGGTGGCCTACGAGCAGTACTTC.

V usage is TRBV3-1 and J usage is TRBJ1-5, with D possibly matching TRBD1 (6 bases). Germline lookup yields CDR1 LGHDT and CDR2 YNNKEL (reference sequence). The V end was cut by 1 base, the J end by 7 bases, with 11 bases between. The CDR3 runs to 14 residues. The CDR3: CASSQGPGGQPQHF. CDR3 nucleotides: TGTGCCAGCAGCCAAGGACCGGGGGGCCAGCCCCAGCATTTT. The whole variable domain, filled in from reference TRBV3-1 and TRBJ1-5, reads DTAVSQTPKYLVTQMGNDKSIKCEQNLGHDTMYWYKQDSKKFLKIMFSYNNKELIINETVPNRFSPKSPDKAHLNLHINSLELGDSAVYFCASSQGPGGQPQHFGDGTRLSIL.

This clonotype occurred a few times. DNA for the CDR3: TGTGCCAGCAGCGTTGGCAGGGTGGCCCAGAAGCGGGATGGCTACACCTTC. It yields the protein CASSVGRVAQKRDGYTF. V is TRBV9 and J is TRBJ1-2; D is perhaps TRBD1 (5 bases). Germline V CDR1 and CDR2: SGDLS, YYNGEE. This CDR3 spans 17 amino acids. Trimming removed 2 bases from V and 6 bases from J, with 23 bases in between.

V usage is TRBV20-1 and J usage is TRBJ2-4; perhaps TRBD2 as D (6 bases). The germline CDR1 and CDR2 sequences are DFQATT and SNEGSKA (reference sequence). The V end was cut by 3 bases, the J end by 6 bases, with 18 bases between. This CDR3 is 15 amino acids long. CDR3 in amino acids: CSASPWGSGRNIQYF. In nucleotides, the CDR3 is TGCAGTGCTAGTCCTTGGGGTAGCGGACGAAACATTCAGTACTTC.

V gene TRBV4-2 combines with J gene TRBJ1-2; 7 nucleotides align to TRBD1. V was clipped by 3 bases and J by 3 bases; unmatched bases: 4. Germline V CDR1 and CDR2: LGHNA, YNFKEQ. The CDR3 sequence is 14 residues long. The CDR3 loop reads CASSQDRLHYGYTF. Here the CDR3 DNA reads TGTGCCAGCAGCCAGGACAGGCTCCACTATGGCTACACCTTC.

The rearrangement uses TRBV30 and TRBJ2-7; D is possibly TRBD1 (5 bases). This CDR3 is built from 12 residues. Germline-derived CDR1 and CDR2 are GTSNPN and SVGIG (reference sequence). V was clipped by 2 bases and J by 5 bases, with 10 bases between them. The CDR3 loop reads CAWSRQGDEQYF. The CDR3 DNA sequence: TGTGCCTGGAGTCGCCAGGGCGACGAGCAGTACTTC. Combining the CDR3 with reference TRBV30 and TRBJ2-7 gives the whole variable domain SQTIHQWPATLVQPVGSPLSLECTVEGTSNPNLYWYRQAAGRGLQLLFYSVGIGQISSEVPQNLSASRPQDRQFILSSKKLLLSDSGFYLCAWSRQGDEQYFGPGTRLTVT.

This clonotype was detected once. V gene TRBV7-2 combines with J gene TRBJ2-1; 12 positions match TRBD1. Trimming cost V 5 bases and J 8 bases; bases outside gene matches: 4. The CDR3 covers 14 residues. Per the germline V gene, CDR1 is SGHTA and CDR2 is FQGNSA. CDR3 nucleotides: TGTGCCAGCAGCAGCGGGACAGGGGGCGATGAGCAGTTCTTC. It translates to CASSSGTGGDEQFF.

CDR3 in amino acids: CATSRGLAPETQYF. The CDR3 coding sequence is TGTGCCACCAGCAGGGGACTAGCCCCAGAGACCCAGTACTTC. V is TRBV15 and J is TRBJ2-5; 9 nucleotides line up with TRBD2. The CDR3 is 14 residues long. Germline lookup yields CDR1 LNHNV and CDR2 YYDKDF (reference sequence). V dropped 3 bases and J dropped 4; count of bases not matched to a gene: 3.

Turning to this clonotype: A much bigger clone sits one base away, suggesting this may be a read error. The rearrangement uses TRBV11-2 and TRBJ2-1; D is possibly TRBD1 or TRBD2 (7 bases each). The length of the CDR3 is 15 residues. Germline V lookup: CDR1 SGHAT, CDR2 FQNNGV. The V gene lost 5 bases and the J gene lost 0 bases, with 11 bases spanning the gap. The chain's CDR3 is CASSQGGVSYNEQFF. CDR3 nucleotides: TGTGCCAGCAGCCAGGGGGGGGTCTCCTACAATGAGCAGTTCTTC.

The gene calls are TRBV24-1 and TRBJ1-5, with D unclear. CDR3 length: 12 residues. V lost 7 bases to trimming and J lost 5 bases, with 8 bases between them. Per germline, CDR1 KGHDR and CDR2 SFDVKD. The CDR3 region has the DNA TGTGCCACCAGGGAATATGATCAGCCCCAGCATTTT. Translation gives CATREYDQPQHF.